This entry lists 17 T cell receptor beta chains sequenced from one sample in a study of PD-L1 blockade in urothelial cancer (dated by TCRdb to about 2017). Sample time point, as interpreted from the label and publication: peripheral blood 6 weeks after treatment start. The library was generated by the immunoSEQ multiplex PCR assay. TCRdb obtained this table from immuneACCESS and retained in-frame rearrangements with V and J assigned. These tables miss some clones; where compared with another copy, unresolved V genes account for less than half of the shortfall, and the remainder is unexplained. For this sample there are about 45,000 clones; more than 75% appear just once. The ten biggest clones cover 13% of the sample. The material was PBMCs, obtained around atezolizumab (anti-PD-L1) treatment. These receptors all come from a man aged 60 to 69 with urothelial cancer.

J is TRBJ2-1 and V is TRBV30, with TRBD2 matching over 7 bases. CDR3 length: 14 residues. Per the germline V gene, CDR1 is GTSNPN and CDR2 is SVGIG (reference sequence). V trimming: 3 bases; J trimming: 4 bases; junction bases outside the gene matches: 6. The CDR3 coding sequence is TGTGCCTGGAGCGCCAGCGGGATTTACAATGAGCAGTTCTTC. As protein: CAWSASGIYNEQFF.

This rearrangement joins TRBV27 to TRBJ1-4; unclear D gene. The V end lost 2 bases, the J end lost 0 bases, and 10 bases lay between the germline ends. This CDR3 is 16 amino acids long. CDR1 and CDR2 (germline): MNHEY, SMNVEV (reference sequence). The CDR3 here is CASSLIQISTNEKLFF. The DNA of the CDR3 is TGTGCCAGCAGTTTAATACAGATCTCAACTAATGAAAAACTGTTTTTT.

This sequence joins TRBV7-9 and TRBJ2-5; possibly TRBD1 for D (6 bases). The germline CDR1 and CDR2 sequences are SEHNR and FQNEAQ (reference sequence). The CDR3 is made up of 14 amino acids. V was shortened by 5 bases and J by 1 base, with 11 bases between the two germline ends. CDR3 nucleotide sequence: TGTGCCAGCAGCCAGACAGGACGCCAAGAGACCCAGTACTTC. Protein product: CASSQTGRQETQYF.

The rearrangement links TRBV28 to TRBJ2-7, with 12 bases identical to TRBD1. Trimming cost V 6 bases and J 4 bases; bases outside gene matches: 7. The CDR3 is 15 residues long. The germline gives CDR1 MDHEN, CDR2 SYDVKM. The CDR3: CASREPGQGAYEQYF. The CDR3 DNA is TGTGCCAGCAGGGAACCGGGACAGGGGGCTTACGAGCAGTACTTC.

There are a few counts of this clone. The chain employs TRBV6-5 and TRBJ1-6; 8 nucleotides agree with TRBD1. Germline-derived CDR1 and CDR2 are MNHEY and SVGAGI. The CDR3 consists of 14 residues. V dropped 6 bases and J dropped 10; count of bases not matched to a gene: 8. The DNA for the CDR3 is TGTGCCAGCAGCCCGAACAGGGGGAACTCACCCCTCCACTTT. This codes for CASSPNRGNSPLHF.

This sequence joins TRBV5-4 and TRBJ2-2, with TRBD1 matching over 8 bases. Germline V CDR1 and CDR2: SGHNT, YYREEE (reference sequence). J was trimmed by 6 bases and V by 7 bases; bases with no gene match: 8. This CDR3 has 14 amino acids. CDR3 protein: CASGGQGASGELFF. CDR3 bases: TGTGCCAGCGGAGGGCAGGGGGCTTCCGGGGAGCTGTTTTTT.

The table lists this clone with a count of one. The gene calls are TRBV30 and TRBJ2-5; no clear D. With 3 bases removed from V and 4 bases from J, the gap between germline ends came to 9 bases. CDR3 length equals 12 residues. Germline V gives CDR1 GTSNPN, CDR2 SVGIG (reference sequence). In DNA, the CDR3 is TGTGCCTGGAGCGTACAGAGAGAGACCCAGTACTTC. Its protein product is CAWSVQRETQYF.

This clone has a single count. This chain links TRBV6-5 with TRBJ2-3; unclear D gene. Germline values: CDR1 MNHEY, CDR2 SVGAGI. The germline V and J ends were trimmed by 5 bases and 2 bases, with 8 bases remaining between them. This CDR3 contains 13 residues. The CDR3 loop reads CASSLSLTDTQYF. CDR3 DNA: TGTGCCAGCAGTCTTTCACTCACAGATACGCAGTATTTT.

This chain links TRBV15 with TRBJ2-2, with TRBD1 matching 7 bases. Germline V gene data show CDR1 as LNHNV and CDR2 as YYDKDF (reference sequence). There are 15 residues in the CDR3. V lost 7 bases, J lost 2 bases, and 7 bases stayed unmatched. The CDR3 reads CATTSDRLNTGELFF. The CDR3 DNA sequence: TGTGCCACCACTTCGGACAGGCTTAACACCGGGGAGCTGTTTTTT.

The V and J genes are TRBV29-1 and TRBJ1-1, with 9 bases fitting TRBD1. CDR1 SQVTM and CDR2 ANQGSEA come from the germline V gene. The CDR3 consists of 14 residues. V gave up 4 bases and J gave up 5 bases; unmatched junction bases: 8. In nucleotides, the CDR3 is TGCAGCGTTGGGCCCCGGGACAGGGAAACTGAAGCTTTCTTT. As protein: CSVGPRDRETEAFF. The whole variable domain, remainder taken from reference TRBV29-1 and TRBJ1-1, is SAVISQKPSRDICQRGTSLTIQCQVDSQVTMMFWYRQQPGQSLTLIATANQGSEATYESGFVIDKFPISRPNLTFSTLTVSNMSPEDSSIYLCSVGPRDRETEAFFGQGTRLTVV.

V usage is TRBV2 and J usage is TRBJ2-5; D call uncertain. Germline CDR1 is SNHLY and CDR2 is FYNNEI. Trimming removed 7 bases at V and 5 bases at J, with 8 bases between. This CDR3 is built from 11 residues. CDR3 residues: CASTPEETQYF. CDR3 in DNA: TGTGCCAGCACCCCGGAGGAGACCCAGTACTTC.

This chain connects TRBV5-4 to TRBJ2-7; 8 nucleotides agree with TRBD2. CDR3 length equals 18 residues. CDR1 and CDR2 (germline): SGHNT, YYREEE (reference sequence). Germline trimming cut 0 bases from V and 0 bases from J; bases unmatched to any gene: 11. The CDR3 DNA reads TGTGCCAGCAGCTTGGCCAGGGGCCTAGCGGGCGCCTCCTACGAGCAGTACTTC. The encoded protein is CASSLARGLAGASYEQYF.

The chain carries TRBV6-5 and TRBJ2-7; the D gene is possibly TRBD2 (6 bases). The CDR3 runs 12 residues. Trimming left V 6 bases short and J 8 bases short, with 14 bases between. Per germline, CDR1 MNHEY and CDR2 SVGAGI. The CDR3 nucleotides read TGTGCCAGCAGCCGTTCGGGGGAGCAGCAGTACTTC. As protein: CASSRSGEQQYF.

The rearrangement links TRBV6-5 to TRBJ1-6; 9 nucleotides line up with TRBD1. The CDR3 length is 13 residues. Germline values: CDR1 MNHEY, CDR2 SVGAGI. V was clipped by 11 bases and J by 10 bases; unmatched bases: 9. The CDR3 coding sequence is TGTGCCGGGAAACAGGGGGCAGGGTCACCCCTCCACTTT. The encoded protein is CAGKQGAGSPLHF.

The CDR3 sequence: CASSRDTFKAFF. As DNA, the CDR3 is TGTGCCAGTAGCCGGGACACCTTTAAAGCTTTCTTT. The chain employs TRBV19 and TRBJ1-1, with D possibly being TRBD1 (6 bases). V shed 6 bases and J shed 9 bases, with 14 bases lying between them. The CDR3 covers 12 residues. Germline CDR1 and CDR2: LNHDA and SQIVND (reference sequence).

V gene TRBV7-2 combines with J gene TRBJ2-7; D gene unclear. Germline CDR1 and CDR2: SGHTA and FQGNSA. The CDR3 spans 13 residues. Trimming stripped 1 base from V and 3 bases from J, with 7 bases between. The CDR3 protein is CASSLDGGYEQYF. CDR3 nucleotides: TGTGCCAGCAGCTTAGACGGCGGCTACGAGCAGTACTTC.

The CDR3 sequence is CASSLRQGGYGYTF. Written as DNA, the CDR3 is TGTGCCAGCAGCCTCCGACAGGGGGGATATGGCTACACCTTC. The chain combines TRBV28 with TRBJ1-2; TRBD1 agrees at 9 bases. Germline CDR1 is MDHEN and CDR2 is SYDVKM. Germline trimming cut 6 bases from V and 5 bases from J; bases unmatched to any gene: 7. There are 14 residues in the CDR3.